There are a few counts of the clone carrying this T cell receptor beta chain. Germline-derived CDR1 and CDR2 are SEHNR and FQNEAQ (reference sequence). The CDR3 has 12 amino acids. V lost 3 bases and J lost 1, with 3 bases in between. These data come from a study of cytomegalovirus exposure and HLA in healthy donors. 60 Vbeta and 13 Jbeta primers were used in PCR. Measured with immunoSEQ multiplex PCR; TCRdb has only the in-frame clones, and not every one. The table includes approximately 150,000 clones, approximately 72% detected once. The sample was PBMCs. This chain connects TRBV7-9 to TRBJ1-1, with D hard to call. This TCR derives from a man aged 40-50 years in good health and CMV-seronegative. For the CDR3, the DNA is TGTGCCAGCAGCTTCTGGAACACTGAAGCTTTCTTT. Protein: CASSFWNTEAFF.